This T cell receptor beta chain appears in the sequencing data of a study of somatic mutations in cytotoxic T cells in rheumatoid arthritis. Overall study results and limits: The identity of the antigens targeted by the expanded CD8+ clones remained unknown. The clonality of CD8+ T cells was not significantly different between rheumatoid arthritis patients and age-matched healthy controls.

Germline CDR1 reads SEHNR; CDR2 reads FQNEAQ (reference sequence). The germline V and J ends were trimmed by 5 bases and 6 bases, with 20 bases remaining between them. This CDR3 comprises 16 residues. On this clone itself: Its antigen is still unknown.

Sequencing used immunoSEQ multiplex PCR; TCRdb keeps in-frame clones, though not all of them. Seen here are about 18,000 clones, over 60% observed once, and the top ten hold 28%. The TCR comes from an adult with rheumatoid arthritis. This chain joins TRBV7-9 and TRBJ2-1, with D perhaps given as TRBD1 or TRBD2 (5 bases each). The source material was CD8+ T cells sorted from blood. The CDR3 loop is CASSPGTPYGRNEQFF. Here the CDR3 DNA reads TGTGCCAGCAGCCCCGGGACCCCCTACGGTCGCAATGAGCAGTTCTTC.